This TCR beta chain was sequenced in a study of identical twins. Study-level points and caveats: Possibly, invariant MAIT and iNKT cells partly confounded zero-insertion analyses.

This CDR3 is 12 amino acids long. CDR1 is SGHTA and CDR2 is FQGNSA in the germline V gene. The V end lost 4 bases, the J end lost 13 bases, and 16 bases lay between the germline ends. On this clonotype: Its antigen is unknown.

Template switching introduced a universal primer site, and the cDNA bore unique molecular identifiers. TCRdb independently ran MiXCR on the 5' RACE reads; one entry per CDR3 protein. Among 240,000 or so distinct CDR3 sequences listed, around 6.6% were seen once. These data also formed part of another study, on yellow fever vaccine responses in identical twins.

The source material was memory (CD45RO+) T cells sorted from blood. This clonotype was sampled from a woman in her late teens or twenties in good health. The V call is TRBV7-2, the J call TRBJ2-5; a possible D gene is TRBD2 (6 bases). The CDR3, as DNA: TGTGCCAGCAGCTCATACGGGGGAGATGTGTACTTC. The encoded protein is CASSSYGGDVYF.